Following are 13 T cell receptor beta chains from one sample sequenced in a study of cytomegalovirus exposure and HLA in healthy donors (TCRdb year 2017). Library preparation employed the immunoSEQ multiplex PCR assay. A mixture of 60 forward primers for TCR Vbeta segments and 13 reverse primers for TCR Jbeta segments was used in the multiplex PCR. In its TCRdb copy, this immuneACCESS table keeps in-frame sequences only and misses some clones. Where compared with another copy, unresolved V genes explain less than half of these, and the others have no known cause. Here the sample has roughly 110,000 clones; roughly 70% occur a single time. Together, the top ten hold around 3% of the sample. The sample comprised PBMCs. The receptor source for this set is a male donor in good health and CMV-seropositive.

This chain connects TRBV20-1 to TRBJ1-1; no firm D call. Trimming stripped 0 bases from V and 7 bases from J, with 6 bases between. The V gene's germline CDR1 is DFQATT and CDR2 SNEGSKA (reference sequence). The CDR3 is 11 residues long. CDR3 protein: CSARDFGEAFF. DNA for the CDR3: TGCAGTGCTAGAGATTTCGGTGAAGCTTTCTTT.

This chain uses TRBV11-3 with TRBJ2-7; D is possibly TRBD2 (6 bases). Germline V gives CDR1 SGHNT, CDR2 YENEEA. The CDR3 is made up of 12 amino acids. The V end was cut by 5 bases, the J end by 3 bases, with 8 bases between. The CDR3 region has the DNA TGTGCCAGCAGCCCCGGGGGCTACGAGCAGTACTTC. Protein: CASSPGGYEQYF.

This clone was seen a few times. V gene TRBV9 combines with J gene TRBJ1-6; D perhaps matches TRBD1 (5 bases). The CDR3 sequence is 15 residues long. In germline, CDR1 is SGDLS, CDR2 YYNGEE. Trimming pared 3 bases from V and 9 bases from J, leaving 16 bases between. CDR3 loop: CASSADPTVASPLHF. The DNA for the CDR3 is TGTGCCAGCAGCGCGGACCCGACAGTGGCTTCACCCCTCCACTTT.

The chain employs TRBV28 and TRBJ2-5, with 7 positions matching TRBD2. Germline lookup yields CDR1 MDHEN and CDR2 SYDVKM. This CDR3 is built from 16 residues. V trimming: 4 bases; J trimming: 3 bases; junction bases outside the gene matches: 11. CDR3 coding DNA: TGTGCCAGCAGTTCCGCGAATGGAGGGAGGGAAGAGACCCAGTACTTC. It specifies CASSSANGGREETQYF.

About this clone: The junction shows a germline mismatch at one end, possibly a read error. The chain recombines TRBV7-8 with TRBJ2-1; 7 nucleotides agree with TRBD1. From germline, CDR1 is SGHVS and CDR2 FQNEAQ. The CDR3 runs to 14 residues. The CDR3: CAATTGQHYTEQFF. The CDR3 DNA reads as TGTGCCGCAACAACGGGACAGCACTACACTGAGCAGTTCTTC.

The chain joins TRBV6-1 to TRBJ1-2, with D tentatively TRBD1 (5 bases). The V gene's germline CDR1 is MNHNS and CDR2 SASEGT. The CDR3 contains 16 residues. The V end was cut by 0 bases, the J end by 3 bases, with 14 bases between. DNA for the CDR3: TGTGCCAGCAGTGAAGCATGGAGGGGAGGTGACTATGGCTACACCTTC. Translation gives CASSEAWRGGDYGYTF.

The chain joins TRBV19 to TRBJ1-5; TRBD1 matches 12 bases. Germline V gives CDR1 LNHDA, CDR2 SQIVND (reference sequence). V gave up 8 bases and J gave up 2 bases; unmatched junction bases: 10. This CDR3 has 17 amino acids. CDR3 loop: CASVTGTGGEGNQPQHF. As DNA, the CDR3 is TGTGCCAGTGTGACCGGGACAGGGGGCGAGGGCAATCAGCCCCAGCATTTT. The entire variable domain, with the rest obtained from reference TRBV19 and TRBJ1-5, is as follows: DGGITQSPKYLFRKEGQNVTLSCEQNLNHDAMYWYRQDPGQGLRLIYYSQIVNDFQKGDIAEGYSVSREKKESFPLTVTSAQKNPTAFYLCASVTGTGGEGNQPQHFGDGTRLSIL.

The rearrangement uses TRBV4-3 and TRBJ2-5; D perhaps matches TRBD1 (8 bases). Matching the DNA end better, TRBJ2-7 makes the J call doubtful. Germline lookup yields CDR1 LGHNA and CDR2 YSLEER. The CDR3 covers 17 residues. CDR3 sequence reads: CASSQNAQGGISYEQYF. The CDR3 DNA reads TGCGCCAGCAGCCAGAATGCACAGGGGGGGATCTCCTACGAGCAGTACTTC.

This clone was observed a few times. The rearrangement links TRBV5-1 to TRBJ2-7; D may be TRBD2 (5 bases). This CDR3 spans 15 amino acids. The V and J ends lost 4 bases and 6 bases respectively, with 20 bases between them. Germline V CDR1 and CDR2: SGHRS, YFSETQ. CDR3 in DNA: TGCGCCAGCAGCACCTCTAACTCGGGATCGCGCGAGCAGTACTTC. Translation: CASSTSNSGSREQYF.

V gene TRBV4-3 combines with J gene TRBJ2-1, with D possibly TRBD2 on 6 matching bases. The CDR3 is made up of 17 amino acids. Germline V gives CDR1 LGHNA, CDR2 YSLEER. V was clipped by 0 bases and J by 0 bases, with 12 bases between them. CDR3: CASSQEVSGSSYNEQFF. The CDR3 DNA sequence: TGCGCCAGCAGCCAAGAAGTTAGCGGTAGCTCCTACAATGAGCAGTTCTTC.

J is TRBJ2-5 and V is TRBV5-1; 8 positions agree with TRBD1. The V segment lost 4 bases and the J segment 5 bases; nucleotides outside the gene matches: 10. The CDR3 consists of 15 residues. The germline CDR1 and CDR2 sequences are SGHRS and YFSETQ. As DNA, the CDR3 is TGCGCCAGCAGCCCAACGCTCAGGGGGCGCGAGACCCAGTACTTC. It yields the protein CASSPTLRGRETQYF.

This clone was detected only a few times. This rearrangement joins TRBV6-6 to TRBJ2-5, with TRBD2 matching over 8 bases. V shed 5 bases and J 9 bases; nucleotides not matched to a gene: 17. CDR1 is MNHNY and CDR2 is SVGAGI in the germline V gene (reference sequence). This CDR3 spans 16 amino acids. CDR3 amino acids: CASSQVPLAGRPAQYF. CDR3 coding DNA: TGTGCCAGCAGTCAAGTCCCCCTAGCGGGCCGTCCCGCCCAGTACTTC.

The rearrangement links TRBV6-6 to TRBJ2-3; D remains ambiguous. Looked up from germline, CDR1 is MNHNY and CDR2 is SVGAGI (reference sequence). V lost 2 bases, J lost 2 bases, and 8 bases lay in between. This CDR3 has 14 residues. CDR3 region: CASSYPETTDTQYF. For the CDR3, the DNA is TGTGCCAGCAGTTACCCGGAGACCACAGATACGCAGTATTTT.